One T cell receptor (beta chain) is described in this entry. Its antigen remains undetermined. Base-call qualities are not available, and no considerably larger clone is one nucleotide away. These data come from a study of blood T cell repertoires in COVID-19 (dated by TCRdb to 2018 to 2021). About the study as a whole: ImmuneRACE Cohort 3 recovered participants were defined by two consecutive negative NP/OP PCR tests, healthcare professional clearance, or symptom resolution. Samples from collaborators originated in the United States, Italy and Spain and spanned both the acute and convalescent phases of COVID-19. The material from the prospective study consisted of cDNA or gDNA derived from T cells, B-cell-depleted T cells, or PBMCs. Deeply sampled blood TCRbeta repertoires from subjects exposed to, actively infected with, or recovered from COVID-19 were included in the dataset. The repertoires were released in a freely available public database meant as a resource for research on the immune response to SARS-CoV-2. The samples were drawn from two sources: the first 160 participants of the ongoing ImmuneRACE study, and 950 to 1,500 subjects contributed by 6 global collaborators. The sample metadata nearly always contained a de-identified subject ID, COVID-19 status, age in years and sex. HLA class I and class II types, where available, came from metadata supplied by the sample provider rather than from assay-based typing. What the research found in general, with its limitations: How much clinical and demographic metadata was included differed by source and by participant, and the metadata was provided uncurated.

TCRbeta CDR3 regions were amplified from genomic DNA using the immunoSEQ Assay, a bias-controlled multiplex PCR. As for the authors' bioinformatics: Within the assay, amplification of reference gene primers was used to estimate how many nucleated cells each sample contained. To quantify the absolute abundance of each unique TCRbeta CDR3 rearrangement, sequence reads were collapsed and filtered. For each sample, productive Simpson clonality was calculated as the square root of Simpson's diversity index over productive rearrangements. TCRdb limited this immuneACCESS table to in-frame rearrangements with V and J called. A share of clones is missing; checked studies link under half to unresolved V genes, and the rest is unexplained. D and trimming were read from the DNA, whereas the V and J calls and clone size are those reported in that table. For this sample the table gives 400,000 or so clones, of which around 87% were detected only once. The ten largest clones take up 1.5% to 2% of the sample.

In the prospective study, participants were roughly 18 to 90 years old, resided in 24 geographic areas of the United States, and were enrolled through a virtual design. Cohort assignment in the prospective study relied on participant-reported clinical history from a screening survey and a study questionnaire. Mobile phlebotomists in the prospective study collected whole blood, serum and a nasopharyngeal or oropharyngeal swab from every participant. Over a roughly 2-month period, participants in the prospective study had the option of providing additional blood draws and questionnaires. Before DNA extraction, blood samples from the prospective study were shipped at room temperature or frozen. Trimming costs V 9 bases and J 6 bases, and their ends lie 18 bases apart. The germline V gene gives CDR1 as SGHRS and CDR2 as YFSETQ. Inclusive of the bounding cysteine and phenylalanine, the CDR3 is 13 residues long. Just the 39-base CDR3 DNA is kept, in frame starting at base 1.

The receptor comes from a man in his forties or fifties in a cohort exposed to, infected with or recovered from COVID-19 (not recorded which). The chain joins TRBV5-1 to TRBJ1-2; the D gene is not confidently resolved. Sequencing was performed on PBMCs or T cells enriched from blood (not recorded which). In nucleotides, the sequence is TGCGCCACTCGTACGAAGCTTATCGATGGCTACACCTTC. This translates into CATRTKLIDGYTF.